This T cell receptor (beta chain) appears in the sequencing data of a study of T-cell memory formation after mild COVID-19. Study-level findings and limits: For contracting clones, CD4+ ones sat mainly in CM and EM, CD8+ in EMRA. Second-wave clones reaching peak frequency on day 37 lacked confirmed SARS-CoV-2 specificity. The study found balanced CD4/CD8 in clones contracting day 15 to 85 and a CD4+ lean in later expanders.

As for this clonotype: Its matching antigen is unknown.

V was shortened by 0 bases and J by 3 bases, with 12 bases between the two germline ends. From germline, CDR1 is DFQATT and CDR2 SNEGSKA (reference sequence). The CDR3 loop spans 15 amino acids. TCRdb fed the 5' RACE reads into MiXCR, producing one record per CDR3 protein. Seen here are fewer than 700,000 distinct CDR3 sequences, about a fifth observed once, and the top ten hold approximately 8.4%. The receptor was derived from an adult woman who had mild COVID-19 (a few samples of this study predate the infection). Cell type and time point are not known. Sample: PBMCs or a T cell subset sorted from them (not recorded which). J is TRBJ1-5 and V is TRBV20-1; TRBD1 might be the D (5 bases). The CDR3 region has the DNA TGCAGTGCTAGAGATTATGGGGGTCTCAATCAGCCCCAGCATTTT. Its translation: CSARDYGGLNQPQHF.